The 16 T cell receptor beta chains reported below all come from one sample, sequenced in a study of cytomegalovirus exposure and HLA in healthy donors. Primers: 60 Vbeta forward and 13 Jbeta reverse. TCRdb's table, derived via immunoSEQ multiplex PCR, lists solely in-frame clones and lacks some. The repertoire holds about 42,000 clones, with around half as singletons. Sequencing input: PBMCs. The origin of the receptors is a human donor in good health.

CDR3 residues: CASSLLGRVGNQPQHF. CDR3 in DNA: TGTGCCAGCAGTTTACTAGGCAGGGTAGGCAATCAGCCCCAGCATTTT. The chain has TRBV27 and TRBJ1-5, with D perhaps matching TRBD1 (5 bases). Germline V CDR1 and CDR2: MNHEY, SMNVEV (reference sequence). CDR3 length: 16 residues. V shed 2 bases and J shed 2 bases, with 13 bases lying between them.

The chain carries TRBV1 and TRBJ2-7; TRBD2 is taken as the D call from the table, unchecked against the DNA. TRBV1 is classified as a pseudogene. This CDR3 is 16 amino acids long. The CDR3 nucleotides are TGCACCAACCTCAGGCACTCTAGCGGGGGATACTACGAGCAGTACTTC. Encoded protein: CTNLRHSSGGYYEQYF.

The chain carries TRBV18 and TRBJ2-6; no definite D call. Trimming pared 2 bases from V and 4 bases from J, leaving 9 bases between. Germline loops: CDR1 KGHSH, CDR2 LQKENI. The CDR3 contains 15 residues. The CDR3 coding sequence is TGTGCCAGCTCACCAGTGTTACAGGGGGCCAACGTCCTGACTTTC. Its translation: CASSPVLQGANVLTF. The variable domain in full, with the rest retrieved from reference TRBV18 and TRBJ2-6, is NAGVMQNPRHLVRRRGQEARLRCSPMKGHSHVYWYRQLPEEGLKFMVYLQKENIIDESGMPKERFSAEFPKEGPSILRIQQVVRGDSAAYFCASSPVLQGANVLTFGAGSRLTVL.

This chain uses TRBV19 with TRBJ2-7; 11 bases are a match to TRBD2. The germline V gene encodes CDR1 LNHDA and CDR2 SQIVND (reference sequence). After removal of 5 bases from V and 0 bases from J, the junction contained 3 bases not matched to a gene. This CDR3 has 15 residues. CDR3 in amino acids: CASSLTSGASYEQYF. As DNA, the CDR3 is TGTGCCAGTAGTCTGACTAGCGGGGCCTCCTACGAGCAGTACTTC.

This clone showed up just once. The chain employs TRBV7-9 and TRBJ1-2; tentative D call: TRBD1 (5 bases). With 1 base removed from V and 1 base from J, the gap between germline ends came to 7 bases. Germline CDR1 is SEHNR and CDR2 is FQNEAQ (reference sequence). CDR3 size: 14 residues. In nucleotides, the CDR3 is TGTGCCAGCAGCTTAGGGGGACTTAACTATGGCTACACCTTC. Protein sequence: CASSLGGLNYGYTF. Using reference TRBV7-9 and TRBJ1-2 for the parts outside the CDR3, the full variable domain is DTGVSQNPRHKITKRGQNVTFRCDPISEHNRLYWYRQTLGQGPEFLTYFQNEAQLEKSRLLSDRFSAERPKGSFSTLEIQRTEQGDSAMYLCASSLGGLNYGYTFGSGTRLTVV.

J is TRBJ2-5 and V is TRBV11-3; the D gene is possibly TRBD1 (5 bases). The CDR3 is 13 amino acids. Trimming removed 1 base from V and 11 bases from J, with 14 bases in between. Germline V CDR1 and CDR2: SGHNT, YENEEA. CDR3 bases: TGTGCCAGCAGCTTAGGACAGTCCCTTAAGCAGTACTTC. Translation: CASSLGQSLKQYF.

V is TRBV5-1 and J is TRBJ1-1; weak D call: TRBD1 (5 bases). This CDR3 is 17 amino acids long. V was cut by 7 bases and J by 0 bases, with 22 bases left in between. Germline V gene sequence: CDR1 SGHRS, CDR2 YFSETQ. The DNA of the CDR3 is TGCGCCAGCCTACACGGGGGAACAGGCCGCATGAACACTGAAGCTTTCTTT. Protein product: CASLHGGTGRMNTEAFF.

This clone was counted a few times. The chain recombines TRBV2 with TRBJ2-7; TRBD2 might be the D (6 bases). The CDR3 is made up of 12 amino acids. The V and J ends lost 6 bases and 2 bases respectively, with 8 bases between them. Germline V gene sequence: CDR1 SNHLY, CDR2 FYNNEI. The CDR3 nucleotides are TGTGCCAGCAGGCGGGAACCCTACGAGCAGTACTTC. Amino acids: CASRREPYEQYF.

The J gene is TRBJ2-7, the V gene TRBV18; 9 positions match TRBD1. Germline CDR1 reads KGHSH; CDR2 reads LQKENI. CDR3 length equals 15 residues. After removal of 1 base from V and 2 bases from J, the junction contained 3 bases not matched to a gene. The CDR3 DNA reads as TGTGCCAGCTCACCACAGGGACAGGGCCCCTACGAGCAGTACTTC. Protein sequence: CASSPQGQGPYEQYF.

The chain is built from TRBV6-1 and TRBJ1-1; D call uncertain. Looked up from germline, CDR1 is MNHNS and CDR2 is SASEGT. This CDR3 has 13 amino acids. V gave up 5 bases and J gave up 0 bases, with 7 bases separating them. The CDR3 DNA sequence: TGTGCCAGCAGTTTACAGTTGAACACTGAAGCTTTCTTT. It encodes CASSLQLNTEAFF.

The chain recombines TRBV7-9 with TRBJ1-1; D not resolved. From germline, CDR1 is SEHNR and CDR2 FQNEAQ (reference sequence). V was trimmed by 5 bases and J by 1 base, leaving 11 bases between them. This CDR3 contains 14 residues. In DNA, the CDR3 is TGTGCCAGCAGCCGATCACACGCGAACACTGAAGCTTTCTTT. Translated, it gives CASSRSHANTEAFF.

This clone was seen more than once but under ten times. The genes are TRBV19 and TRBJ2-7, with unresolved D. Germline V gives CDR1 LNHDA, CDR2 SQIVND (reference sequence). The CDR3 runs 14 residues. V was trimmed by 7 bases and J by 6 bases, leaving 19 bases between them. CDR3 region: CASKGRREGGEQYF. The DNA of the CDR3 is TGTGCCAGTAAAGGCAGGCGAGAAGGTGGCGAGCAGTACTTC.

V and J are TRBV6-1 and TRBJ2-7; 8 bases agree with TRBD1. The trim removed 0 bases at V and 6 bases at J, leaving 7 bases unmatched. Germline CDR1 is MNHNS and CDR2 is SASEGT. The CDR3 contains 15 residues. The CDR3 loop reads CASSEAPRGLLEQYF. In DNA form, the CDR3 reads TGTGCCAGCAGTGAAGCTCCCAGGGGGCTCCTCGAGCAGTACTTC.

This clone has a count of ten or more. The gene calls are TRBV5-1 and TRBJ2-3; 8 bases align to TRBD2. The CDR3 is 16 amino acids. Germline V gene lookup returns CDR1 SGHRS and CDR2 YFSETQ. J was trimmed by 1 base and V by 4 bases; bases with no gene match: 8. This chain's CDR3 is CASSPGLAERTDTQYF. As DNA, the CDR3 is TGCGCCAGCAGCCCCGGACTAGCAGAACGCACAGATACGCAGTATTTT. Combining the CDR3 with reference TRBV5-1 and TRBJ2-3 gives the whole variable domain KAGVTQTPRYLIKTRGQQVTLSCSPISGHRSVSWYQQTPGQGLQFLFEYFSETQRNKGNFPGRFSGRQFSNSRSEMNVSTLELGDSALYLCASSPGLAERTDTQYFGPGTRLTVL.

Points on this clone: The sample has other DNA sequences that encode this CDR3 too. The chain joins TRBV10-3 to TRBJ1-6, with D possibly TRBD1 on 6 matching bases. Germline CDR1 reads ENHRY; CDR2 reads SYGVKD. V was pared by 9 bases and J by 3 bases, with 9 bases between. This CDR3 is built from 13 residues. The CDR3 loop is CAISRGYNSPLHF. For the CDR3, the DNA is TGTGCCATTTCCAGGGGCTATAATTCACCCCTCCACTTT.

The rearrangement links TRBV6-1 to TRBJ2-2; TRBD1 matches 7 bases. V was clipped by 6 bases and J by 5 bases; unmatched bases: 6. Germline lookup yields CDR1 MNHNS and CDR2 SASEGT. This CDR3 is built from 14 residues. CDR3 nucleotide sequence: TGTGCCAGCAGCCTGACAGGGCAAACCGGGGAGCTGTTTTTT. Residues: CASSLTGQTGELFF.